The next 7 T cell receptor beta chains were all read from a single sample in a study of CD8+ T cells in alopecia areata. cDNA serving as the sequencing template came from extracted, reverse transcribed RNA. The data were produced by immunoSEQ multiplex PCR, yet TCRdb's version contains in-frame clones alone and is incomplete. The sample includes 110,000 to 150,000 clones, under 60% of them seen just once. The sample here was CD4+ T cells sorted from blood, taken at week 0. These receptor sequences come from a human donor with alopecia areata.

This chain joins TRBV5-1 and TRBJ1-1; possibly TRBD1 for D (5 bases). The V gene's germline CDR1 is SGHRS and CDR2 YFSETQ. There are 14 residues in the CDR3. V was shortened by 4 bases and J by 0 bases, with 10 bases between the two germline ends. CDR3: CASSPRGLNTEAFF. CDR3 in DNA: TGCGCCAGCAGCCCAAGGGGATTGAACACTGAAGCTTTCTTT.

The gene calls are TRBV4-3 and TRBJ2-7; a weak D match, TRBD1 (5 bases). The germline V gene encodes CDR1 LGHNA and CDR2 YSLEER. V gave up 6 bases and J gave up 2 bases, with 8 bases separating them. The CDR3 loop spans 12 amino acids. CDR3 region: CASRGPTYEQYF. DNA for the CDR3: TGCGCCAGCAGGGGGCCTACCTACGAGCAGTACTTC.

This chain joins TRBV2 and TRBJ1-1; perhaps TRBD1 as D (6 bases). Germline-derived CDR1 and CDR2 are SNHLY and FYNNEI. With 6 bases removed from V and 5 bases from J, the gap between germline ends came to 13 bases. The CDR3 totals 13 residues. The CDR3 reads CASRTQGRTEAFF. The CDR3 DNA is TGTGCCAGCAGGACACAGGGTCGGACTGAAGCTTTCTTT.

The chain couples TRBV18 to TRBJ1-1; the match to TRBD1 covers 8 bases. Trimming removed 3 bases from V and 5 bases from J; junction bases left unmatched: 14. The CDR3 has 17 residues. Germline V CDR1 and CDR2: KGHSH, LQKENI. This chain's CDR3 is CASSPIENTGGGTEAFF. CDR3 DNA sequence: TGTGCCAGCTCACCGATAGAGAACACAGGGGGAGGGACTGAAGCTTTCTTT.

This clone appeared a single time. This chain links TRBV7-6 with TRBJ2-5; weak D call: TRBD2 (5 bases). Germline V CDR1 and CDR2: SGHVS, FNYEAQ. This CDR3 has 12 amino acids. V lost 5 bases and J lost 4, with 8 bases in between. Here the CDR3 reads CASSAGRETQYF. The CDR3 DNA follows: TGTGCCAGCAGCGCGGGTCGAGAGACCCAGTACTTC.

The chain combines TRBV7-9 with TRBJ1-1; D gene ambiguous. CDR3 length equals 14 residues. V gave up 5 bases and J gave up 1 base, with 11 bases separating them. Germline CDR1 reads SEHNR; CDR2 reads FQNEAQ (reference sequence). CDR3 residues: CASSPRAGNTEAFF. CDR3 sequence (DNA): TGTGCCAGCAGCCCTCGGGCCGGGAACACTGAAGCTTTCTTT. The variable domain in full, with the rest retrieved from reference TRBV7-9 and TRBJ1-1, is DTGVSQNPRHKITKRGQNVTFRCDPISEHNRLYWYRQTLGQGPEFLTYFQNEAQLEKSRLLSDRFSAERPKGSFSTLEIQRTEQGDSAMYLCASSPRAGNTEAFFGQGTRLTVV.

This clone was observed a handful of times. Written as DNA, the CDR3 is TGTGCCAGCAGCTTAGGGTTGAATTCACCCCTCCACTTT. The encoded protein is CASSLGLNSPLHF. This rearrangement joins TRBV11-3 to TRBJ1-6; no clear D. Trimming took off 1 base at V and 7 bases at J, with 5 bases between the two ends. The CDR3 length is 13 residues. Germline loops: CDR1 SGHNT, CDR2 YENEEA.